The clone carrying this TCR beta chain was detected a few times. The antigen remains unidentified. The source of the sample is a study of blood T cells in healthy people across ages. The V end lost 3 bases, the J end lost 1 base, and 10 bases lay between the germline ends. The CDR3 runs to 14 residues. General observations from the study: Donor CMV infection status was unknown, possibly confounding age-related changes in expanded clonotypes.

A second about 6 to 12 cycle PCR used barcoded and J-beta primers. Every cDNA was tagged by a template-switch adaptor with 12 random nucleotides. Via MiXCR, TCRdb re-called the 5' RACE reads, giving one row per CDR3 protein. The sample yields 800,000 to 1,300,000 distinct CDR3 sequences, 20% to 25% seen once. These data also featured in a second study, about T cells of mothers and their children.

The chain couples TRBV12-3 or TRBV12-4 to TRBJ2-7; D is unclear. The sequence was obtained from a girl aged 2 to 10 in good health. The sample was blood. For the CDR3, the DNA is TGTGCCAGCAGTTTGGGTTTGTATTCCTACGAGCAGTACTTC. Amino acid sequence: CASSLGLYSYEQYF.